This T cell receptor beta chain was sequenced in a study of cytomegalovirus exposure and HLA in healthy donors. PCR primers comprised 60 Vbeta and 13 Jbeta primers. Repertoires were generated with immunoSEQ multiplex PCR, while TCRdb's copy carries only in-frame clones and drops some. Here the sample spans about 82,000 clones, 65% to 85% being singletons. The sequenced material came from PBMCs. This receptor was identified in a man aged 45-65 years in good health and CMV-seronegative.

The CDR3 DNA reads as TGTGCCATCACAGACCCGGGACAGGGTTACTACGAGCAGTACTTC. This codes for CAITDPGQGYYEQYF. The chain couples TRBV10-3 to TRBJ2-5; 9 bases line up with TRBD1. Matching the DNA end better, TRBJ2-7 makes the J call doubtful. CDR1 and CDR2 (germline): ENHRY, SYGVKD. The length of the CDR3 is 15 residues.